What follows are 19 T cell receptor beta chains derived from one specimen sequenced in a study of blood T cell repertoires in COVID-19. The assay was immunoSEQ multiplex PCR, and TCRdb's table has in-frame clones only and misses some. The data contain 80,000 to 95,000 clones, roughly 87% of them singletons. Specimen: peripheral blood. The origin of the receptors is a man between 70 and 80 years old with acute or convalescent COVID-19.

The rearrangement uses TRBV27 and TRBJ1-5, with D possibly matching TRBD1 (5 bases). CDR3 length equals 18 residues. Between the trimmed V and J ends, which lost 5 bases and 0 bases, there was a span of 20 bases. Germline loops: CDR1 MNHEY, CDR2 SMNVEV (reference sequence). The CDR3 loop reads CASSPGQLLKYSNQPQHF. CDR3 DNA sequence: TGTGCCAGCAGTCCCGGACAACTCCTGAAATATAGCAATCAGCCCCAGCATTTT.

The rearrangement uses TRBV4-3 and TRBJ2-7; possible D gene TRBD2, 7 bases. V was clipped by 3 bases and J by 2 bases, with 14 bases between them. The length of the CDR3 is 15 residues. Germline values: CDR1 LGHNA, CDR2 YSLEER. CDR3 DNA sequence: TGCGCCAGCAGCCAGGGGGCTAGCGGCGCCTACGAGCAGTACTTC. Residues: CASSQGASGAYEQYF.

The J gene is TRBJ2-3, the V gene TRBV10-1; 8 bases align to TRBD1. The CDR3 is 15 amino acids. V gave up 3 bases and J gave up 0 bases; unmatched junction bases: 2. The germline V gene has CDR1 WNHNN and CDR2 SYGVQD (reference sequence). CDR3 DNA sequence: TGCGCCAGCAGTGATAGACAGGGGAGCACAGATACGCAGTATTTT. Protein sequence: CASSDRQGSTDTQYF.

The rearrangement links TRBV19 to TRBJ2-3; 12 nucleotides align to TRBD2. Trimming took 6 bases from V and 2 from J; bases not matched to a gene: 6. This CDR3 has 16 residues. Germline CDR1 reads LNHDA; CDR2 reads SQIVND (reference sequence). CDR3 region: CASSPTSGSVTDTQYF. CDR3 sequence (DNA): TGTGCCAGTAGCCCGACTAGCGGGAGCGTCACAGATACGCAGTATTTT.

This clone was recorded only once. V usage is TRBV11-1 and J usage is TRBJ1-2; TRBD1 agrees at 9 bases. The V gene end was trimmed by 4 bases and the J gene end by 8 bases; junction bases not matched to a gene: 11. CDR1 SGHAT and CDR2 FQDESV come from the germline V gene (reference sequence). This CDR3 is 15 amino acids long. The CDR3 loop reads CASSSTTGGYRGYTF. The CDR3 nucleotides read TGTGCCAGCAGCTCGACTACAGGGGGCTATAGAGGCTACACCTTC.

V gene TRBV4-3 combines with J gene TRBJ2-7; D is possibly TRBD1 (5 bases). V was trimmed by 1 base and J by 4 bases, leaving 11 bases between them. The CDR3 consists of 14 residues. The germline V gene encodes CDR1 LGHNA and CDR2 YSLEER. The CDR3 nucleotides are TGCGCCAGCAGCCAAGTCCAGGGCCGGTACGAGCAGTACTTC. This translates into CASSQVQGRYEQYF.

Written as DNA, the CDR3 is TGCGCCAGCAGCTTGGGAGGGACAGGTACGAACTACGAGCAGTACTTC. This codes for CASSLGGTGTNYEQYF. The V and J genes are TRBV5-1 and TRBJ2-7, with 8 bases that match TRBD1. CDR1 is SGHRS and CDR2 is YFSETQ in the germline V gene. V dropped 0 bases and J dropped 3; count of bases not matched to a gene: 8. The CDR3 runs to 16 residues.

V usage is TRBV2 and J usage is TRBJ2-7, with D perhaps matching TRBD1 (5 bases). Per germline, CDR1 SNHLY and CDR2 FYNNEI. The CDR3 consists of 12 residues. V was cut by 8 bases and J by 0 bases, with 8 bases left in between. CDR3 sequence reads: CASGQNSYEQYF. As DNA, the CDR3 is TGTGCCAGCGGACAAAACTCCTACGAGCAGTACTTC.

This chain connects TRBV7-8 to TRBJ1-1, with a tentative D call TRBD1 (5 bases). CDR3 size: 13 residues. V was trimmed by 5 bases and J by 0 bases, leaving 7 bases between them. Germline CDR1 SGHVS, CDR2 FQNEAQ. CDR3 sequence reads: CASSVTVNTEAFF. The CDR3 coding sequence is TGTGCCAGCAGCGTGACAGTGAACACTGAAGCTTTCTTT.

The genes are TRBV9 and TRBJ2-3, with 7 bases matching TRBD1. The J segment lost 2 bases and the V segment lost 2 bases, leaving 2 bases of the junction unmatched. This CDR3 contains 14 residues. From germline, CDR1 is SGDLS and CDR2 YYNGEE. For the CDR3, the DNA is TGTGCCAGCAGCGTTACAGGGGCCACAGATACGCAGTATTTT. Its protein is CASSVTGATDTQYF. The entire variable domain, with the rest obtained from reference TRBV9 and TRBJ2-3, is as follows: DSGVTQTPKHLITATGQRVTLRCSPRSGDLSVYWYQQSLDQGLQFLIQYYNGEERAKGNILERFSAQQFPDLHSELNLSSLELGDSALYFCASSVTGATDTQYFGPGTRLTVL.

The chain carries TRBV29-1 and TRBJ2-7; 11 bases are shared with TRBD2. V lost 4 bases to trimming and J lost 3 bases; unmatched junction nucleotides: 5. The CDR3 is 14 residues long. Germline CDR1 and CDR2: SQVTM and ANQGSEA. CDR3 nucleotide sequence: TGCAGCGTTGCTGGGGGGACTAGCGGCTACGAGCAGTACTTC. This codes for CSVAGGTSGYEQYF.

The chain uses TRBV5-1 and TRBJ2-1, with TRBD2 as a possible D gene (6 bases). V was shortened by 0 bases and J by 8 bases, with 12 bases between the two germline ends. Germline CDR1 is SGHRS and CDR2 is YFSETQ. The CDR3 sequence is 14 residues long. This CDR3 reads CASSLVTSIDEQFF. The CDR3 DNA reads TGCGCCAGCAGCTTGGTGACTAGTATAGATGAGCAGTTCTTC.

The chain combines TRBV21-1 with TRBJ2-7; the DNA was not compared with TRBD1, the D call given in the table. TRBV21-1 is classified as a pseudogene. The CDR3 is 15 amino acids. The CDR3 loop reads CASSKFWSGLDEQYF. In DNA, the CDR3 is TGTGCCAGCAGCAAATTCTGGTCAGGGTTGGACGAGCAGTACTTC.

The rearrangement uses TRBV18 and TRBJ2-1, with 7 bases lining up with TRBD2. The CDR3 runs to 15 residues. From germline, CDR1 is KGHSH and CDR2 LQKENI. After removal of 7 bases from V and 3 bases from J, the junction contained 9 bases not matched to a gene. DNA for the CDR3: TGTGCCAGCTTTTATCGGCGGGAGTTCTACAATGAGCAGTTCTTC. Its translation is CASFYRREFYNEQFF. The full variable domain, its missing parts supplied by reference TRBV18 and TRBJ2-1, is NAGVMQNPRHLVRRRGQEARLRCSPMKGHSHVYWYRQLPEEGLKFMVYLQKENIIDESGMPKERFSAEFPKEGPSILRIQQVVRGDSAAYFCASFYRREFYNEQFFGPGTRLTVL.

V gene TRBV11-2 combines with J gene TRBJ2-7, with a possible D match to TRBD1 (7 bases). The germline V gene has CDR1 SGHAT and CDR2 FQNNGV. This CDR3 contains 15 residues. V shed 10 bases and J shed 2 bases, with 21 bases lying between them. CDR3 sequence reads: CATSPLAGGPYEQYF. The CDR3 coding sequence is TGTGCCACCTCCCCTCTGGCAGGGGGGCCCTACGAGCAGTACTTC.

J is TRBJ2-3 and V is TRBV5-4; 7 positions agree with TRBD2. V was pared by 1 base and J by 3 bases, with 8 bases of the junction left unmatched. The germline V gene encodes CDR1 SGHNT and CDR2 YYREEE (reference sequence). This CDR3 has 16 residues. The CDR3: CASSLRLGGRTDTQYF. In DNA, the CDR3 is TGTGCCAGCAGCTTGAGGCTGGGAGGGCGAACAGATACGCAGTATTTT.

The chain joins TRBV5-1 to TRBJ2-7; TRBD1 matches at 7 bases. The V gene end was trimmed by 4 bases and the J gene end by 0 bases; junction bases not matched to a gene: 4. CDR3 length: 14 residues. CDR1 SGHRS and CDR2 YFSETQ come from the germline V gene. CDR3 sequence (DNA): TGCGCCAGCAGCCCCTACAGGGGCTCCTACGAGCAGTACTTC. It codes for CASSPYRGSYEQYF.

For the CDR3, the DNA is TGTGCCAGCAGCCAAGACGGGGGTAGAAATGAAAAACTGTTTTTT. Translation: CASSQDGGRNEKLFF. The chain uses TRBV3-1 (or the pseudogene TRBV3-2) and TRBJ1-4, with D possibly being TRBD1 (5 bases). The CDR3 covers 15 residues. CDR1 is LGHDT and CDR2 is YNNKEL in the germline V gene (reference sequence). V gave up 0 bases and J gave up 5 bases, with 10 bases separating them.

The DNA for the CDR3 is TGCGCCAGCAGCCAAGGTGTCATAATATTTCAGGGGGTCAACTATGGCTACACCTTC. It encodes CASSQGVIIFQGVNYGYTF. The chain employs TRBV4-3 and TRBJ1-2, with 7 bases fitting TRBD1. The CDR3 runs 19 residues. The germline V gene encodes CDR1 LGHNA and CDR2 YSLEER. V lost 1 base to trimming and J lost 2 bases; unmatched junction nucleotides: 16.